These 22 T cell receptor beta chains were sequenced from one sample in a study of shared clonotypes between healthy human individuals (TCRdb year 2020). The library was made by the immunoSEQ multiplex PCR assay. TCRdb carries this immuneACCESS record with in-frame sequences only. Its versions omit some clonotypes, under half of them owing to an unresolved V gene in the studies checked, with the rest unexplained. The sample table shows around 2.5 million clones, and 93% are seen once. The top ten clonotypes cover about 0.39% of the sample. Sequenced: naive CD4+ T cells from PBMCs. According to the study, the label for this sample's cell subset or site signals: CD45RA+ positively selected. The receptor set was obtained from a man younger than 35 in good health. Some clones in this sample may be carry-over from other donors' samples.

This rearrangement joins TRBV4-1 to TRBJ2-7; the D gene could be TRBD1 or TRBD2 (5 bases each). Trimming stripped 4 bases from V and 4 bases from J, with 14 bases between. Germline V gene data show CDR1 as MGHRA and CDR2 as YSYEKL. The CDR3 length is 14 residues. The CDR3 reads CASSRLGTEYEQYF. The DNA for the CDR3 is TGCGCCAGCAGCCGGCTGGGGACGGAATACGAGCAGTACTTC.

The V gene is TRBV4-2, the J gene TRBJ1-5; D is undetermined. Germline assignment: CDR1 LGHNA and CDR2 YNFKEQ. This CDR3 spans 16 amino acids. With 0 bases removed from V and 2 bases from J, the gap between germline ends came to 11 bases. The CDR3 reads CASSQDLAGGNQPQHF. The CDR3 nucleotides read TGTGCCAGCAGCCAAGATCTGGCAGGTGGCAATCAGCCCCAGCATTTT.

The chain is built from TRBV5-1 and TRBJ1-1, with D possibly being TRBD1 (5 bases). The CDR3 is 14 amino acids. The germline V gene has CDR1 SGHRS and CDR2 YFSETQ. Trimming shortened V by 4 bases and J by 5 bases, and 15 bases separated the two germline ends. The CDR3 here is CASSPGGALTEAFF. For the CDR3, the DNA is TGCGCCAGCAGCCCGGGCGGGGCGTTAACTGAAGCTTTCTTT.

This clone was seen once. CDR3 sequence (DNA): TGTGCCAGCAGTTTACTCGGGTTGGCAGGGGCCAACGTCCTGACTTTC. This translates into CASSLLGLAGANVLTF. This rearrangement joins TRBV28 to TRBJ2-6; D is unclear. V was shortened by 2 bases and J by 4 bases, with 12 bases between the two germline ends. Germline lookup yields CDR1 MDHEN and CDR2 SYDVKM. The CDR3 is 16 amino acids. Combining the CDR3 with reference TRBV28 and TRBJ2-6 gives the whole variable domain DVKVTQSSRYLVKRTGEKVFLECVQDMDHENMFWYRQDPGLGLRLIYFSYDVKMKEKGDIPEGYSVSREKKERFSLILESASTNQTSMYLCASSLLGLAGANVLTFGAGSRLTVL.

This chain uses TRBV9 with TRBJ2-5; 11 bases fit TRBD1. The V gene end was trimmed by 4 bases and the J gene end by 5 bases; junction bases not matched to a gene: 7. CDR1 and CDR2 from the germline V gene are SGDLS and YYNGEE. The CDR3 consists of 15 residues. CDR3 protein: CASSIGQGAGETQYF. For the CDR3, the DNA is TGTGCCAGCAGCATCGGACAGGGGGCTGGGGAGACCCAGTACTTC.

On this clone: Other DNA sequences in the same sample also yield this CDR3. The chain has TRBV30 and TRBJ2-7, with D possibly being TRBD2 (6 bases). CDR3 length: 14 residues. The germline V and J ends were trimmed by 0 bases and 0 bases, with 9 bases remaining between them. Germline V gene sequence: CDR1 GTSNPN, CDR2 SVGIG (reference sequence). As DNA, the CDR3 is TGTGCCTGGAGTGTTAGCGGCCTCTCCTACGAGCAGTACTTC. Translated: CAWSVSGLSYEQYF.

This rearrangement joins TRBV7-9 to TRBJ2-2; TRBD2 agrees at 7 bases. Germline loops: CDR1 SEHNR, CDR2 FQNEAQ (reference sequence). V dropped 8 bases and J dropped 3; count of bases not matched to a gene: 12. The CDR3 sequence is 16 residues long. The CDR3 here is CASSPRGVGYTGELFF. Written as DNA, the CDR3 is TGTGCCAGCTCCCCCCGGGGGGTTGGATACACCGGGGAGCTGTTTTTT.

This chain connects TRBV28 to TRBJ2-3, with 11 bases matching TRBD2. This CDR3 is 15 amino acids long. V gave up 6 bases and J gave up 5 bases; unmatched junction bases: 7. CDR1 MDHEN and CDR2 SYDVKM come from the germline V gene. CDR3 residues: CASRDSGRALDTQYF. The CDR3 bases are TGTGCCAGCAGAGATAGCGGGAGGGCCTTAGATACGCAGTATTTT. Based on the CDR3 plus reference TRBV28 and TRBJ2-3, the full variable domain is DVKVTQSSRYLVKRTGEKVFLECVQDMDHENMFWYRQDPGLGLRLIYFSYDVKMKEKGDIPEGYSVSREKKERFSLILESASTNQTSMYLCASRDSGRALDTQYFGPGTRLTVL.

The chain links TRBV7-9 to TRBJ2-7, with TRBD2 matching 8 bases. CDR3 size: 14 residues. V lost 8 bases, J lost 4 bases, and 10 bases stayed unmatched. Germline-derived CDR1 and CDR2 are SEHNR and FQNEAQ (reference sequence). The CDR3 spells CASAERETGYEQYF. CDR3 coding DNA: TGTGCCAGCGCGGAGCGGGAGACGGGTTACGAGCAGTACTTC.

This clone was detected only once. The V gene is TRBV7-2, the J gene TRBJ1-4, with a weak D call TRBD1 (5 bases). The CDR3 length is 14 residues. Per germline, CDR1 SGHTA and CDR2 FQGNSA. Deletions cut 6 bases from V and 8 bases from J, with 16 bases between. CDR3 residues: CASSMAGTGEKLFF. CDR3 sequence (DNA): TGTGCCAGCAGTATGGCCGGGACGGGCGAAAAACTGTTTTTT.

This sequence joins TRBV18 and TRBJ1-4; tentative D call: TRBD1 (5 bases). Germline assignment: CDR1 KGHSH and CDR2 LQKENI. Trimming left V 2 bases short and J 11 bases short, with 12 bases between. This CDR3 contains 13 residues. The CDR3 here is CASSPAAGAKLFF. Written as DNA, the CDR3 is TGTGCCAGCTCACCAGCTGCTGGGGCGAAACTGTTTTTT.

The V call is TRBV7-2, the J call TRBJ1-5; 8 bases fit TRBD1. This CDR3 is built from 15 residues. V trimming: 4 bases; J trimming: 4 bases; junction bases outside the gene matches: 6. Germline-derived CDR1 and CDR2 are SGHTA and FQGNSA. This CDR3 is CASSSGQGRNQPQHF. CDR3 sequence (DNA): TGTGCCAGCAGCTCAGGACAGGGCCGAAATCAGCCCCAGCATTTT.

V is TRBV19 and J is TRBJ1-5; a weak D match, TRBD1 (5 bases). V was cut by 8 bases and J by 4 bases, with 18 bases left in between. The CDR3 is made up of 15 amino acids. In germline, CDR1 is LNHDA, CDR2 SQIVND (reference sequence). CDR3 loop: CASLKRGALNQPQHF. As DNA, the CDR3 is TGTGCCAGTTTGAAGAGGGGTGCCCTTAATCAGCCCCAGCATTTT.

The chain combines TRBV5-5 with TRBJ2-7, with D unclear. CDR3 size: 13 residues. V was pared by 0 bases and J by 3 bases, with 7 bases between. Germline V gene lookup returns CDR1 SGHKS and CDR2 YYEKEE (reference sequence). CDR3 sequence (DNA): TGTGCCAGCAGCTTGGCCTGGAGCTACGAGCAGTACTTC. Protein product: CASSLAWSYEQYF. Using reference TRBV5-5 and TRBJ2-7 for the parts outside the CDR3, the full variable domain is DAGVTQSPTHLIKTRGQQVTLRCSPISGHKSVSWYQQVLGQGPQFIFQYYEKEERGRGNFPDRFSARQFPNYSSELNVNALLLGDSALYLCASSLAWSYEQYFGPGTRLTVT.

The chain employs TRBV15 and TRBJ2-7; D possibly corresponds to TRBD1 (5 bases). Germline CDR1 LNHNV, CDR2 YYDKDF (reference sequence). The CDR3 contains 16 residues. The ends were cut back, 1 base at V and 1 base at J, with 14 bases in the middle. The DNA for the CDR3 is TGTGCCACCAGCAGAGTTCTCTGGGGCAGTTCCTACGAGCAGTACTTC. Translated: CATSRVLWGSSYEQYF.

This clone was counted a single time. The CDR3: CASSPSNGRSTGELFF. In DNA form, the CDR3 reads TGTGCCAGCAGTCCTAGCAACGGACGGAGCACCGGGGAGCTGTTTTTT. The V gene is TRBV27, the J gene TRBJ2-2, with D tentatively TRBD2 (5 bases). Germline V gene sequence: CDR1 MNHEY, CDR2 SMNVEV (reference sequence). Trimming left V 5 bases short and J 4 bases short, with 17 bases between. The CDR3 contains 16 residues.

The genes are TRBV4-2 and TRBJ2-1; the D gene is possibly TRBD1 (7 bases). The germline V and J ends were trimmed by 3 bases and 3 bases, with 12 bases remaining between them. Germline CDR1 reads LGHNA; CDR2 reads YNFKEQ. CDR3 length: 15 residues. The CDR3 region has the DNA TGTGCCAGCAGCCAGGACCAGGGGGGCTACAATGAGCAGTTCTTC. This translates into CASSQDQGGYNEQFF.

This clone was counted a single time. DNA for the CDR3: TGCGCCAGCAGTGAGTCGCTGGGGGCTTCAACTGAAGCTTTCTTT. Its protein is CASSESLGASTEAFF. V and J are TRBV10-1 and TRBJ1-1; D is possibly TRBD1 (6 bases). Germline lookup yields CDR1 WNHNN and CDR2 SYGVQD (reference sequence). This CDR3 has 15 amino acids. Trimming pared 0 bases from V and 5 bases from J, leaving 13 bases between.

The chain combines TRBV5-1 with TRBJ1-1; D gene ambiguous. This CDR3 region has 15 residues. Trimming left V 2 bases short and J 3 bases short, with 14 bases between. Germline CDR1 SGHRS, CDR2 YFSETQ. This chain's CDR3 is CASSLLGLADTEAFF. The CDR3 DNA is TGCGCCAGCAGCTTATTAGGCTTGGCGGACACTGAAGCTTTCTTT.

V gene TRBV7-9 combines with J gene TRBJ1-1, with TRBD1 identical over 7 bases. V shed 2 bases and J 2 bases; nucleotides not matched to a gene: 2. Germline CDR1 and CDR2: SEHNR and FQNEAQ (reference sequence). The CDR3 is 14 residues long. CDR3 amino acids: CASSLHRGNTEAFF. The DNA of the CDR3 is TGTGCCAGCAGCTTACACAGGGGAAACACTGAAGCTTTCTTT.

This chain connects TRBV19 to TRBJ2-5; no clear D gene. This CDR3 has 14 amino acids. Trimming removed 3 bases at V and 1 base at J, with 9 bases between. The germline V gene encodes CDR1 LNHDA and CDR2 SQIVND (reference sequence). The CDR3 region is CASSIRTVQETQYF. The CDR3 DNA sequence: TGTGCCAGTAGTATTCGGACGGTCCAAGAGACCCAGTACTTC.

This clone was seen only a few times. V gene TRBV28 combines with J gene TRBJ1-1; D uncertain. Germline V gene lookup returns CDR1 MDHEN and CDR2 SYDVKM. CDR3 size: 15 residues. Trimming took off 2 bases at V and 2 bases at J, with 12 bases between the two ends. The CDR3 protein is CASSLMPADNTEAFF. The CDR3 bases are TGTGCCAGCAGTTTAATGCCTGCCGATAACACTGAAGCTTTCTTT.